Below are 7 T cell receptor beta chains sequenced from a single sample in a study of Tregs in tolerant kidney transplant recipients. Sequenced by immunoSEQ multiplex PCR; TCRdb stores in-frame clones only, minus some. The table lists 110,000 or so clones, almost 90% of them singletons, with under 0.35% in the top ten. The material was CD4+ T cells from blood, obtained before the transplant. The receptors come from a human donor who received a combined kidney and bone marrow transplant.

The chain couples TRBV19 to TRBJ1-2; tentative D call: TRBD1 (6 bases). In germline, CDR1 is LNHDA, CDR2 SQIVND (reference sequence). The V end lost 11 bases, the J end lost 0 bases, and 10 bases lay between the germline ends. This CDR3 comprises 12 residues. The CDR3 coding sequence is TGTGCCGGTCAGGGGCCTAACTATGGCTACACCTTC. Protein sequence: CAGQGPNYGYTF.

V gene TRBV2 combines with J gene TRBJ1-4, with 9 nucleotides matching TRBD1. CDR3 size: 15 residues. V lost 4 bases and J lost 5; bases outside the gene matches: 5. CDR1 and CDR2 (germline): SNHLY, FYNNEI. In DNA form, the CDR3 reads TGTGCCAGCAGTGGGGGGACAGGGCTAAATGAAAAACTGTTTTTT. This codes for CASSGGTGLNEKLFF.

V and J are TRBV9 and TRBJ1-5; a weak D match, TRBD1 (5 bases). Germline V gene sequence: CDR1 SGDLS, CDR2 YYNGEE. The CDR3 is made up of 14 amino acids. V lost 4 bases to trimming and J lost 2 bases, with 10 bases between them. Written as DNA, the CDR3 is TGTGCCAGCAGCCCTCGGGGGGGCAATCAGCCCCAGCATTTT. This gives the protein CASSPRGGNQPQHF.

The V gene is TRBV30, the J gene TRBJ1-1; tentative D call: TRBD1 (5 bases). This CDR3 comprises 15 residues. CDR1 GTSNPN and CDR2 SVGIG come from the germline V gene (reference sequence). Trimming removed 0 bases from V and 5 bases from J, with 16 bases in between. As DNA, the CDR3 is TGTGCCTGGAGTGTATACGGGCAGGGAGGAACTGAAGCTTTCTTT. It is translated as CAWSVYGQGGTEAFF.

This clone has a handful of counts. CDR3 nucleotides: TGTGCCAGTAGTATGGGCAGGGGCGCGGAGCAGTTCTTC. Translated: CASSMGRGAEQFF. This chain connects TRBV19 to TRBJ2-1, with a tentative D call TRBD1 (6 bases). CDR3 length: 13 residues. Trimming stripped 3 bases from V and 10 bases from J, with 13 bases between. In germline, CDR1 is LNHDA, CDR2 SQIVND (reference sequence).

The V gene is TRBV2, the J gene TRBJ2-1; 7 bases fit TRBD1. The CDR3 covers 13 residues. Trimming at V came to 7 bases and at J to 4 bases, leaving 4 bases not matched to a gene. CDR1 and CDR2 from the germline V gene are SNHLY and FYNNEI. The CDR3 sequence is CASNPTGYNEQFF. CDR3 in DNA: TGTGCCAGCAATCCGACAGGGTACAATGAGCAGTTCTTC.

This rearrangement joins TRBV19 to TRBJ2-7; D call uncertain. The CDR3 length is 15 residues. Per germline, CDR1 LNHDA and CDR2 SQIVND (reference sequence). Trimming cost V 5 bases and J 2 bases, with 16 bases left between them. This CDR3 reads CASSPNSGVPYEQYF. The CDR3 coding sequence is TGTGCCAGTAGTCCCAACAGTGGCGTGCCCTACGAGCAGTACTTC.